This T cell receptor beta chain came from a study of naive and memory T cell subsets. Broader study findings: Over 95% of naive TCR sequences appeared only once after error correction, unlike memory subsets. From naive to CM, EM and EMRA, diversity decreased and Gini increased. Naive repertoires, especially CD8, held a few larger clonotypes, possibly memory cells re-expressing CD45RA. A clonotype means one alpha or beta sequence, not an alpha/beta pair.

This clonotype was recorded a few times. Its antigen is unknown. This CDR3 has 16 residues. J was trimmed by 7 bases and V by 4 bases; bases with no gene match: 11. Germline loops: CDR1 MNHEY, CDR2 SMNVEV (reference sequence). Two oligonucleotides, mixed equimolar, formed the beta constant-region primer covering TRBC1 and TRBC2. Ligated cDNA was amplified by four rounds of PCR with nested alpha and beta constant-region primers and SP2. In TCRdb, the UMI-ligation and nested PCR reads were re-called with MiXCR into one record per CDR3 protein. The data show about 90,000 distinct CDR3 sequences, with 11% seen just once and roughly 0.13% held by the top ten.

Sequencing input: naive CD4+ T cells from blood. The clonotype originates from a human donor in good health. The V gene is TRBV27, the J gene TRBJ1-5; 9 positions match TRBD1. CDR3 loop: CASSSYTGQGTQPQHF. The CDR3 DNA reads as TGTGCCAGCAGTTCCTATACGGGACAGGGTACCCAGCCCCAGCATTTT.